This TCR beta chain was identified in a study of shared clonotypes between healthy human individuals. In this sample, this clone turned up a few times. Data came from immunoSEQ multiplex PCR; TCRdb stores just in-frame clones and leaves some out. Here the sample spans a few million clones, more than 85% being singletons. The CDR3 sequence is 13 residues long. V was clipped by 4 bases and J by 4 bases, with 11 bases between them. CDR1 and CDR2 (germline): SQVTM, ANQGSEA. This TCR was recovered from a man younger than 35 in good health. Some clones in this sample may be carry-over from other donors' samples. Specimen: naive CD4+ T cells from PBMCs. This sample's subset: CD45RA+ positively selected. The V and J genes are TRBV29-1 and TRBJ1-5; unclear D gene. Here the CDR3 DNA reads TGCAGCGTTGCCCTCCAGGCTAATCAGCCCCAGCATTTT. Its translation: CSVALQANQPQHF.